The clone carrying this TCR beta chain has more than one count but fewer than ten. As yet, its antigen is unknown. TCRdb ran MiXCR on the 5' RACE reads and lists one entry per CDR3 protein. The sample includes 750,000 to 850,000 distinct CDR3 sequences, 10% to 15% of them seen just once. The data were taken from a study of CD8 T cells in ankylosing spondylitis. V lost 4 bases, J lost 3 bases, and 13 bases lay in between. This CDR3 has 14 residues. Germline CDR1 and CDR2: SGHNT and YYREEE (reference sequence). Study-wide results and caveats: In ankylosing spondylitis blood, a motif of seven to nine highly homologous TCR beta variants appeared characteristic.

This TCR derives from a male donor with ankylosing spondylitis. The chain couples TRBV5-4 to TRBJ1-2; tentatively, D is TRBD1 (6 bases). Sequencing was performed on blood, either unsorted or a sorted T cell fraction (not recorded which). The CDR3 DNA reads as TGTGCCAGCAGCCTACAGGGATTTGACTATGGCTACACCTTC. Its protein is CASSLQGFDYGYTF.